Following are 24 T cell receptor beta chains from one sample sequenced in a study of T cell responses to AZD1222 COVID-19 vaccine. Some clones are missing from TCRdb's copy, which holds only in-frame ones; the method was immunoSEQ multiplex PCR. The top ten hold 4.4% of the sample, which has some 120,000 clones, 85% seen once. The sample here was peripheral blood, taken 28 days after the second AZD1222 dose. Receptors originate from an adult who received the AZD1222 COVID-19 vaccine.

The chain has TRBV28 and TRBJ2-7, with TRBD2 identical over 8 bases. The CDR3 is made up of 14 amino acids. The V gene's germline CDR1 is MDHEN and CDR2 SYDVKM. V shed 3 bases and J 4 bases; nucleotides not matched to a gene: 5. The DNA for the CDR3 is TGTGCCAGCAGTTTCGGGGGGGCCTTGTACGAGCAGTACTTC. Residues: CASSFGGALYEQYF.

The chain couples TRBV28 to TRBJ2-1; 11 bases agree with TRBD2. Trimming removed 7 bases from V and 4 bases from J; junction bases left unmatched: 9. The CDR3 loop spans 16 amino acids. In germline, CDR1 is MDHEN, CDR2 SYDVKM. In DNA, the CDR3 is TGTGCCAGCACCCCTTTCGTAGCGGGGGGGTACAATGAGCAGTTCTTC. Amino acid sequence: CASTPFVAGGYNEQFF. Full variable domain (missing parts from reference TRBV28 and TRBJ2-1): DVKVTQSSRYLVKRTGEKVFLECVQDMDHENMFWYRQDPGLGLRLIYFSYDVKMKEKGDIPEGYSVSREKKERFSLILESASTNQTSMYLCASTPFVAGGYNEQFFGPGTRLTVL.

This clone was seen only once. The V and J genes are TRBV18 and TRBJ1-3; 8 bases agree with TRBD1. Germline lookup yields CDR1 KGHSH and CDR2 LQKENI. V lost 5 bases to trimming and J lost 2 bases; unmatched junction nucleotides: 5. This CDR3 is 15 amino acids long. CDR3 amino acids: CASSRTGQAGNTIYF. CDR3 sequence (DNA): TGTGCCAGCTCAAGGACAGGGCAGGCTGGAAACACCATATATTTT.

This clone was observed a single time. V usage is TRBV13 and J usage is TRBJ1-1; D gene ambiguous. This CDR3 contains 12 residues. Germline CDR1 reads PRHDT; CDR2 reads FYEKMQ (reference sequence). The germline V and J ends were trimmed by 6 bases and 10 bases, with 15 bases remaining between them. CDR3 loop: CASSQLFGGAFF. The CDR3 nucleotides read TGTGCCAGCAGTCAACTCTTCGGTGGAGCTTTCTTT.

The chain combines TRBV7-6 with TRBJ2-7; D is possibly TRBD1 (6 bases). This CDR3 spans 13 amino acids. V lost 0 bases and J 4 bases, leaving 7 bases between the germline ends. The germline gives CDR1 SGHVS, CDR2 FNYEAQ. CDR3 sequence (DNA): TGTGCCAGCAGCTTAGCGGGGACATACGAGCAGTACTTC. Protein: CASSLAGTYEQYF.

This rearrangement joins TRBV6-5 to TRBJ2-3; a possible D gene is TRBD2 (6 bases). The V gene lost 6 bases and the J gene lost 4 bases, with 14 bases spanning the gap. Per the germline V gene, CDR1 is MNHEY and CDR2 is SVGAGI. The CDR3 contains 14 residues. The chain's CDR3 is CASRLFPGADTQYF. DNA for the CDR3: TGTGCCAGCAGACTTTTTCCGGGGGCAGATACGCAGTATTTT.

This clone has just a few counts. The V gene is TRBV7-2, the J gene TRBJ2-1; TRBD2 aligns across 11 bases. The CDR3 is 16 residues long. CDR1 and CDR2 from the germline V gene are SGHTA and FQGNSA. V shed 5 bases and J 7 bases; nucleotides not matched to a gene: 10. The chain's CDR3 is CASSLRSGGASNEQFF. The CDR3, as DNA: TGTGCCAGCAGCCTCCGTAGCGGGGGGGCCTCGAATGAGCAGTTCTTC.

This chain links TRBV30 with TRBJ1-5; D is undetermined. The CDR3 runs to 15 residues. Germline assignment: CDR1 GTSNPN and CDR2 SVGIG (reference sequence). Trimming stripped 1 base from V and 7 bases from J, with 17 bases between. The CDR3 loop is CAWSDLGREGQPQHF. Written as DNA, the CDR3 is TGTGCCTGGAGTGACCTTGGCAGAGAAGGACAGCCCCAGCATTTT.

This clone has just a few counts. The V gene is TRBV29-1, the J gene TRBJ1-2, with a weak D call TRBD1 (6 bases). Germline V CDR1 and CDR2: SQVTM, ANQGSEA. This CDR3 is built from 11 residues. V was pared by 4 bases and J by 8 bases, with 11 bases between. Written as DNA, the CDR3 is TGCAGCGTTGGAGGGGGAGAAGGCTACACCTTC. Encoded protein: CSVGGGEGYTF.

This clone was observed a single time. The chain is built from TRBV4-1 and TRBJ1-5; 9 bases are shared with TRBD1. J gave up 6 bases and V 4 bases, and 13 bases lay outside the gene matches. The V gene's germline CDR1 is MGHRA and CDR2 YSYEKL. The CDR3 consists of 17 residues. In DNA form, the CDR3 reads TGCGCCAGCAGCCCGGGACAGGGAAATAAGGGGGGTCAGCCCCAGCATTTT. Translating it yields CASSPGQGNKGGQPQHF.

The CDR3 region has the DNA TGTGCCAGCAGCTCTGGACTAGCGGGGATGCGAGATACGCAGTATTTT. Protein: CASSSGLAGMRDTQYF. The chain couples TRBV11-3 to TRBJ2-3, with 12 positions matching TRBD2. Germline V gene sequence: CDR1 SGHNT, CDR2 YENEEA. V trimming: 4 bases; J trimming: 5 bases; junction bases outside the gene matches: 7. This CDR3 spans 16 amino acids.

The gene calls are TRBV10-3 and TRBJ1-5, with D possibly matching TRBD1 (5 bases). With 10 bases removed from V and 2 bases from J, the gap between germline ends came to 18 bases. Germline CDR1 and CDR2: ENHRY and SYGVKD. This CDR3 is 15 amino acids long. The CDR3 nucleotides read TGTGCCACTAGCCCCCTCGGGGCTGGCAATCAGCCCCAGCATTTT. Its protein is CATSPLGAGNQPQHF.

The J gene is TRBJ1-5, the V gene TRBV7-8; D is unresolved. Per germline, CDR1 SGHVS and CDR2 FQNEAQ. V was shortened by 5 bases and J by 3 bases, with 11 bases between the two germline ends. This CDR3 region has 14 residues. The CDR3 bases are TGTGCCAGCAGCCGAGACGGCCTCAATCAGCCCCAGCATTTT. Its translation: CASSRDGLNQPQHF.

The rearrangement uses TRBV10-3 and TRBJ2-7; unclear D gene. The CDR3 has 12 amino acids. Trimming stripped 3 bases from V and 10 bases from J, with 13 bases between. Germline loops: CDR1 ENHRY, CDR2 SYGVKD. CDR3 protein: CAISDSPTEQYF. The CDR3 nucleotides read TGTGCCATCAGTGACTCACCTACTGAACAGTACTTC.

The CDR3 DNA sequence: TGTGCCAGCAGTTACAGGGGGGATAATTCACCCCTCCACTTT. This codes for CASSYRGDNSPLHF. V and J are TRBV6-6 and TRBJ1-6; maybe TRBD1 (6 bases). Germline CDR1 reads MNHNY; CDR2 reads SVGAGI (reference sequence). CDR3 length: 14 residues. Trimming pared 2 bases from V and 5 bases from J, leaving 7 bases between.

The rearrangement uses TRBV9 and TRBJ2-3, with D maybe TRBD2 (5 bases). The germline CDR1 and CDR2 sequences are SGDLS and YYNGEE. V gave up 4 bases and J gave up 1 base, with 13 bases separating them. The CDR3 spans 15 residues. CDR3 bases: TGTGCCAGCAGCTCCGAACCCGGGGGCACAGATACGCAGTATTTT. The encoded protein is CASSSEPGGTDTQYF.

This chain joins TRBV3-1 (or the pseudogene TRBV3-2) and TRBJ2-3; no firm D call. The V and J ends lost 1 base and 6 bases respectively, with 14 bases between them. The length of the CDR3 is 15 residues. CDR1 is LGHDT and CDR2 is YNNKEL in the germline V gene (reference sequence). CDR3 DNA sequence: TGTGCCAGCAGCCAAGTCCCCTCGGCGGCGGATACGCAGTATTTT. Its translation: CASSQVPSAADTQYF.

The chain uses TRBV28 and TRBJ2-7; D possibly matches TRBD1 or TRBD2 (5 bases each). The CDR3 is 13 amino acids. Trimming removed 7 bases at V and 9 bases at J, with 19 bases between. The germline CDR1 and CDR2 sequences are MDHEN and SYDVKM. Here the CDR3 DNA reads TGTGCCAGCACCATACCCACGAGGGGCGTGCAGTACTTC. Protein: CASTIPTRGVQYF.

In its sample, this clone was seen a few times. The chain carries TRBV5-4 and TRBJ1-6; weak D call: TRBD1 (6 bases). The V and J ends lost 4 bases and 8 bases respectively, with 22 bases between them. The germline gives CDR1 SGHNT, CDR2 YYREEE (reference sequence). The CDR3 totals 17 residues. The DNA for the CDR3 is TGTGCCAGCAGCCCGGGGGAGGGGGGAAGTGGATATTCACCCCTCCACTTT. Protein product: CASSPGEGGSGYSPLHF. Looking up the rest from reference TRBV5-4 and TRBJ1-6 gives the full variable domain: ETGVTQSPTHLIKTRGQQVTLRCSSQSGHNTVSWYQQALGQGPQFIFQYYREEENGRGNFPPRFSGLQFPNYSSELNVNALELDDSALYLCASSPGEGGSGYSPLHFGNGTRLTVT.

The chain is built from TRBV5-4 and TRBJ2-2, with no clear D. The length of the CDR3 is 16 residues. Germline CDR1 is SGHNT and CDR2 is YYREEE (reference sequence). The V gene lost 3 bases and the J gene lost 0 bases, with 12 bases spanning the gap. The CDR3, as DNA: TGTGCCAGCAGCTCACCTAGGGTCGCGAACACCGGGGAGCTGTTTTTT. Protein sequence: CASSSPRVANTGELFF.

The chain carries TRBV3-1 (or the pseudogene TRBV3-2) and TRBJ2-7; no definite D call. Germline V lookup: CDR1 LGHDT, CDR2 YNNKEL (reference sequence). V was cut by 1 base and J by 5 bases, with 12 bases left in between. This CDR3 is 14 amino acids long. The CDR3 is CASSQGPGRDEQYF. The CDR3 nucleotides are TGTGCCAGCAGCCAAGGACCAGGTCGGGACGAGCAGTACTTC.

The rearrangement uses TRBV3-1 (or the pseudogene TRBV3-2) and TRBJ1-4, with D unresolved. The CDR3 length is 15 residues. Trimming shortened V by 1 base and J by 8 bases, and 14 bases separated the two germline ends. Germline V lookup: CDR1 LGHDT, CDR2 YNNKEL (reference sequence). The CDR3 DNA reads TGTGCCAGCAGCCAAGTCACCGGGCCCGGGGAAAAACTGTTTTTT. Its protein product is CASSQVTGPGEKLFF.

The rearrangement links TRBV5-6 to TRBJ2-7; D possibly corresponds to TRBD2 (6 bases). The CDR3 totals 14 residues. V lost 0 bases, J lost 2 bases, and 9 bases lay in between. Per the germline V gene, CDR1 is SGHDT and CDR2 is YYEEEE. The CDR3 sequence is CASSLGGGTYEQYF. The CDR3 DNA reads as TGTGCCAGCAGCTTGGGTGGCGGGACCTACGAGCAGTACTTC.

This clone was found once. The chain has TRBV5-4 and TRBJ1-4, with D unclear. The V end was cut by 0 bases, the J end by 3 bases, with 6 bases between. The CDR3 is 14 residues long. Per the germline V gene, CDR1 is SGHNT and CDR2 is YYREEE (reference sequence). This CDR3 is CASSLGAPNEKLFF. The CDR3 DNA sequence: TGTGCCAGCAGCTTGGGGGCGCCTAATGAAAAACTGTTTTTT.